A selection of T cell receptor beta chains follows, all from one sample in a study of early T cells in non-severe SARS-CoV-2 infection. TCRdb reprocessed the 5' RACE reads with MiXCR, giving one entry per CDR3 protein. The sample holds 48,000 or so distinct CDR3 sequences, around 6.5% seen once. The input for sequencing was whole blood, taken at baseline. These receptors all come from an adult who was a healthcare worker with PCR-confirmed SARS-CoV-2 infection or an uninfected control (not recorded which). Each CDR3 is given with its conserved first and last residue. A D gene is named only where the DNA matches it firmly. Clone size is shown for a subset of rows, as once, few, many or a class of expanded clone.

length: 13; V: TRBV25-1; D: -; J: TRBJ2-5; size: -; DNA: TGTGCCAGCAGTGAAACCCACCGGGAGACCCAGTACTTC; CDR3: CASSETHRETQYF
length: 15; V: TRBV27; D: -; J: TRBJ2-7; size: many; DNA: TGTGCCAGCAGTCCCGTGGGGGTCTACACCCACGAGCAGTACTTC; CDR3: CASSPVGVYTHEQYF
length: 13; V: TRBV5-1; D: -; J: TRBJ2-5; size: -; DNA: TGCGCCAGCAGCTTGGACCAGGGAGTGACCCAGTACTTC; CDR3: CASSLDQGVTQYF
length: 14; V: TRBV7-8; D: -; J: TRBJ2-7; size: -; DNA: TGTGCCAGCAGCCCCCGACTAGATCGCTACGAGCAGTACTTC; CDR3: CASSPRLDRYEQYF
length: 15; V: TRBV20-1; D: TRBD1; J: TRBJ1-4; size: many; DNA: TGCAGTGCTACCCGGGACAGCGCAACTAATGAAAAACTGTTTTTT; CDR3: CSATRDSATNEKLFF
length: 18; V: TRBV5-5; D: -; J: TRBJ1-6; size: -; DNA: TGTGCCAGCAGCCTTCTGGACAGATCGAGCTCCTATAATTCACCCCTCCACTTT; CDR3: CASSLLDRSSSYNSPLHF
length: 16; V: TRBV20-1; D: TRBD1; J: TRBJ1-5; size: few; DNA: TGCAGTGCTGACAGGGGGCATGTTGGTAGCAATCAGCCCCAGCATTTT; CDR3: CSADRGHVGSNQPQHF
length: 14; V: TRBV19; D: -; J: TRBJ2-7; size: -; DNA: TGTGCCAGTAGTATAGATCCGACAACCTACGAGCAGTACTTC; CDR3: CASSIDPTTYEQYF
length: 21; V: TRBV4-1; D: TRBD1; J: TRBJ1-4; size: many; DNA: TGCGCCAGCAGCAATCCAGGGGCAGGGGGAGACCCTAGAAGTGGGCCTGAAAAACTGTTTTTT; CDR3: CASSNPGAGGDPRSGPEKLFF
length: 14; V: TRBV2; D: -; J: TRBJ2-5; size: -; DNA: TGTGCCAGCAGTGGTTTTCGCGGAAGGGAGACCCAGTACTTC; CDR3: CASSGFRGRETQYF
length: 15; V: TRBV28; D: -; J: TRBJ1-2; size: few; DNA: TGTGCCAGCACCGATCGGGGTGCCAGGATTTATGGCTACACCTTC; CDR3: CASTDRGARIYGYTF
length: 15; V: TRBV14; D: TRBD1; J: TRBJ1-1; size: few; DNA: TGTGCCAGCAGCCGTCGGACAGGGAAAGGAACTGAAGCTTTCTTT; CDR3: CASSRRTGKGTEAFF
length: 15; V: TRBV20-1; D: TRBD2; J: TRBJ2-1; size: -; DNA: TGCAGTGCTGTTCCGGGACTAGCTTCCCGTAATGAGCAGTTCTTC; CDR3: CSAVPGLASRNEQFF
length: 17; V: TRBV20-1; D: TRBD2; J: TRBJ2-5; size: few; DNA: TGCAGTGCTAGACTACCGGGACTAGCGGGTAAAGGGTGGACCCAGTACTTC; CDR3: CSARLPGLAGKGWTQYF
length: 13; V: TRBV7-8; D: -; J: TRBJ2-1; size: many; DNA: TGTGCCAGCAGCTTAGAGATGAGGCTACCAGGGTTCTTC; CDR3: CASSLEMRLPGFF
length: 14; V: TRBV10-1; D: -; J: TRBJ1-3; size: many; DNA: TGCGCCAGCCAAGAGCAGAAGGGTGAAAACACCATATATTTT; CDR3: CASQEQKGENTIYF
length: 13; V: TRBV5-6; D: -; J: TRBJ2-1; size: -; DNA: TGTGCCAGCAGCCCCGGGAGCCTCGTTGAGCAGTTCTTC; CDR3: CASSPGSLVEQFF
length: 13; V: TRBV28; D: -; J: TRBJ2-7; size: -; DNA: TGTGCCAGCAGACCCGTCGGTGGTTACGAGCAGTACTTC; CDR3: CASRPVGGYEQYF
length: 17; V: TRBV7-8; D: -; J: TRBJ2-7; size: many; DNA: TGTGCCAGCAGCTTTCGTTCCACCGGGACGGACCCCTACGAGCAGTACTTC; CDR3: CASSFRSTGTDPYEQYF
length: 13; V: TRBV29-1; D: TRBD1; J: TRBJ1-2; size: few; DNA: TGCAGCGTGGGAACAGGGGCAAACTATGGCTACACCTTC; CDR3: CSVGTGANYGYTF
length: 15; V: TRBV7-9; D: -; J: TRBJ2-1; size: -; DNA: TGTGCCAGCAGCGAGGCCCGGTTATCCTACAATGAGCAGTTCTTC; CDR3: CASSEARLSYNEQFF
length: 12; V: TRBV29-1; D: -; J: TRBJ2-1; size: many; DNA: TGCAGCGTTGATTTCGGCTACAATGAGCAGTTCTTC; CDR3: CSVDFGYNEQFF
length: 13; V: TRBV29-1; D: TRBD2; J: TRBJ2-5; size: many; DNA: TGCAGCGTACCCGTGGGAGGGGTAGAGACCCAGTACTTC; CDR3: CSVPVGGVETQYF
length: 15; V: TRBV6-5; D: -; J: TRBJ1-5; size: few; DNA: TGTGCCAGCAGTGGGGGGGCTTACAATGATCAGCCCCAGCATTTT; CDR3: CASSGGAYNDQPQHF
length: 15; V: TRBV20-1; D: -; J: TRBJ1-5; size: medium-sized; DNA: TGCAGTGCTAGAGTCGGCAGGGGCCCCAATCAGCCCCAGCATTTT; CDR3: CSARVGRGPNQPQHF
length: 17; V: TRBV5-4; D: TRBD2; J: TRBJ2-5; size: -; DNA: TGTGCCAGCAGCTCCCCCTCCGGGACTAGCGGACAAGAGACCCAGTACTTC; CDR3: CASSSPSGTSGQETQYF
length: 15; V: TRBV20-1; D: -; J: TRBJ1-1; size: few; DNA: TGCAGTGCTAGATCGGCGCAGGGATGGAACACTGAAGCTTTCTTT; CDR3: CSARSAQGWNTEAFF
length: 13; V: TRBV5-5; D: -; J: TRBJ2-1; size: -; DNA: TGTGCCAGCAGCTTTCAGGGTAACAGTGAGCAGTTCTTC; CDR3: CASSFQGNSEQFF
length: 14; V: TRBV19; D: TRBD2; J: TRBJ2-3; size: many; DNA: TGTGCCAGTAAGGCCCGACTAGCCGCTGATACGCAGTATTTT; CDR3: CASKARLAADTQYF
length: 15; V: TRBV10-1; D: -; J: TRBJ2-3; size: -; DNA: TGCGCCAGCAGTGACAGGGGTCTTCCCACAGATACGCAGTATTTT; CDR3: CASSDRGLPTDTQYF
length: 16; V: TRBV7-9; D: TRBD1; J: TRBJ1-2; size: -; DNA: TGTGCCAGCAGCTTGGGAGCACAGGGGGCAATCTATGGCTACACCTTC; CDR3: CASSLGAQGAIYGYTF
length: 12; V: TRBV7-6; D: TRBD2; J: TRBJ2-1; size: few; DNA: TGTGCCTCCGGACTAGACTACAATGAGCAGTTCTTC; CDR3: CASGLDYNEQFF
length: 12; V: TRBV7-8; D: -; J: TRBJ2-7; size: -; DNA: TGTGCCAGCAGCTTTGGACCCAGGGAGCAGTACTTC; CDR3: CASSFGPREQYF
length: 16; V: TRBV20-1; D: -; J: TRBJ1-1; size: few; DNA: TGCAGTGCCTTCCCGATCGCGGAAGAGTTGAACACTGAAGCTTTCTTT; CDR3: CSAFPIAEELNTEAFF
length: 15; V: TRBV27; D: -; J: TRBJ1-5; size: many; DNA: TGTGCCAGCAGTTTATTGGCAGGGAGGGATCAGCCCCAGCATTTT; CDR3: CASSLLAGRDQPQHF
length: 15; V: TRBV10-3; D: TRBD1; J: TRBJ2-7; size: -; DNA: TGTGCCATCAGTGCGACCGGGACAGGAGGATCCGAGCAGTACTTC; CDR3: CAISATGTGGSEQYF
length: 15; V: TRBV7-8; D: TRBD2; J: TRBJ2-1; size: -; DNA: TGTGCCAGCAGCCCGTCCGGGACTAGTAGCCATGAGCAGTTCTTC; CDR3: CASSPSGTSSHEQFF
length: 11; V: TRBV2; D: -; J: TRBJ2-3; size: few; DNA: TGTGCCAGCGATGGCGCAGATACGCAGTATTTT; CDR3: CASDGADTQYF
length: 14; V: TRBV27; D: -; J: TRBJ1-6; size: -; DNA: TGTGCCAGCAGTTCTATCCCGGGACAATCACCCCTCCACTTT; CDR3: CASSSIPGQSPLHF
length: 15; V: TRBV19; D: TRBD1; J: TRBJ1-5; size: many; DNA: TGTGCCAGCAGCTGGGACAGGGGGAAGACCCAGCCCCAGCATTTT; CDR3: CASSWDRGKTQPQHF
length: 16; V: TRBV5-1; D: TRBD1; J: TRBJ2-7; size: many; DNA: TGCGCCAGCAGCTTGGCTACCGGGACAGGGTCGTCCGAGCAGTACTTC; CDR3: CASSLATGTGSSEQYF
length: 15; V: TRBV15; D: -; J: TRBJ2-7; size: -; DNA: TGTGCCACCAGCAGAGCCGGGACAAGTAGCCACGAGCAGTACTTC; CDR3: CATSRAGTSSHEQYF
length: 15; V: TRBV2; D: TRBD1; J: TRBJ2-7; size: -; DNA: TGTGCCAGCAGGCACCGGGACAGGGGATTGGACGAGCAGTACTTC; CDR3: CASRHRDRGLDEQYF
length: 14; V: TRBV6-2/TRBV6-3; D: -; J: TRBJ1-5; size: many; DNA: TGTGCCAGCAGCTGGACGGGGGGCAATCAGCCCCAGCATTTT; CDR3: CASSWTGGNQPQHF
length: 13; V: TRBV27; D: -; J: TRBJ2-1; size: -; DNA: TGTGCCAGCCGGACGGATCTTTACAATGAGCAGTTCTTC; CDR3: CASRTDLYNEQFF
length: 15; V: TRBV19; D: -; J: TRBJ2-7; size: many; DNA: TGTGCCAGTAGTATTTCTGGACTAGGACAGTACGAGCAGTACTTC; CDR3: CASSISGLGQYEQYF
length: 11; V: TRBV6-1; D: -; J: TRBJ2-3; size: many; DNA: TGTGCCATCCCTGGTAAAGATACGCAGTATTTT; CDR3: CAIPGKDTQYF
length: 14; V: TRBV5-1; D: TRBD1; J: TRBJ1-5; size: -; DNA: TGCGCCAGCAGCTTTGGGACAGGCAATCAGCCCCAGCATTTT; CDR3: CASSFGTGNQPQHF
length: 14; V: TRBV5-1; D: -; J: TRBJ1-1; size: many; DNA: TGCGCCAGCAGCTTGGCCCAGGGGAACACTGAAGCTTTCTTT; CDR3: CASSLAQGNTEAFF
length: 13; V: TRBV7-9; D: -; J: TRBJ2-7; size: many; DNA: TGTGCCAGCAGCCCAGGATTGGGTTACGAGCAGTACTTC; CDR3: CASSPGLGYEQYF
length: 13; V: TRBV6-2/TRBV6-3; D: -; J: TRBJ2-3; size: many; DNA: TGTGCCAGCAGTATTCAGACAGGACTGACGCAGTATTTT; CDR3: CASSIQTGLTQYF
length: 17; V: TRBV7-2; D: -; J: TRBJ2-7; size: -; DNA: TGTGCCAGCAGCCCCTTGGCGAGTGTGGGCAAGAACTACGAGCAGTACTTC; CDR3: CASSPLASVGKNYEQYF
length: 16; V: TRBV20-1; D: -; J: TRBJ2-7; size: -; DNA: TGCAGTGCTAGAGAGCGCGGAGGACTTAGGACCTACGGGCAGTACTTC; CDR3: CSARERGGLRTYGQYF
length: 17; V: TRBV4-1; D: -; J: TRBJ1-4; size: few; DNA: TGCGCCAGCAGCCTTCTAACCCTGGGGGCAACTAATGAAAAACTGTTTTTT; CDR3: CASSLLTLGATNEKLFF
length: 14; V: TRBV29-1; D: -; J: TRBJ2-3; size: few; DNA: TGCAGCGTTGAAGTATGGGACAGCACAGATACGCAGTATTTT; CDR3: CSVEVWDSTDTQYF